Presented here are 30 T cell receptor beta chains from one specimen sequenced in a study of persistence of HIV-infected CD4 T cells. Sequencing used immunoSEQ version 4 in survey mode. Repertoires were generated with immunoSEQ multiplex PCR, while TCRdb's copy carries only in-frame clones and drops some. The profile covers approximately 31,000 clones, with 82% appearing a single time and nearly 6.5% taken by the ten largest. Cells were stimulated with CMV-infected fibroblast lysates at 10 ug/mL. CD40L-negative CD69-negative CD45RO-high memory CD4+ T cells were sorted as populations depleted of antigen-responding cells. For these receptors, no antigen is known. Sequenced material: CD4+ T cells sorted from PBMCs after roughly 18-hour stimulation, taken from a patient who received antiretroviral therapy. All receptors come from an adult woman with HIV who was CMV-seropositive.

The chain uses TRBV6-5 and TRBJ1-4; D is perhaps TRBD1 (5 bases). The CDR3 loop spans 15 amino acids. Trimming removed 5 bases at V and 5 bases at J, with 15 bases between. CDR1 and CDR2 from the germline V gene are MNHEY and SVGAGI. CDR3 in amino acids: CASSINRDHNEKLFF. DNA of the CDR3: TGTGCCAGCAGTATCAATCGGGACCACAATGAAAAACTGTTTTTT.

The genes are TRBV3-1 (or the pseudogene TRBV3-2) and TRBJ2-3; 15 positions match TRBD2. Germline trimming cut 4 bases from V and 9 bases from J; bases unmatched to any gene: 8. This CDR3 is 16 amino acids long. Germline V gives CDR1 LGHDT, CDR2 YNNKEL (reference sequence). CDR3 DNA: TGTGCCAGCAGCCCCACGCGGACTAGCGGGGGGGCGACGCAGTATTTT. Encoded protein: CASSPTRTSGGATQYF.

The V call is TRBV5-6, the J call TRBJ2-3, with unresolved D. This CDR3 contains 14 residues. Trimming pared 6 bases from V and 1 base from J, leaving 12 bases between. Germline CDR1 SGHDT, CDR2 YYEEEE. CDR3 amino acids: CASTAQLGTDTQYF. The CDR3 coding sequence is TGTGCCAGCACAGCGCAGCTCGGCACAGATACGCAGTATTTT.

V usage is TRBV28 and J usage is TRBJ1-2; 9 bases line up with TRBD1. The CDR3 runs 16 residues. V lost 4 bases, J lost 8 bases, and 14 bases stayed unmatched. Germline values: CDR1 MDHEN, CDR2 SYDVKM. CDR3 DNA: TGTGCCAGCAGTTCCATCTGGGGACAGGGCGGGGAGGGCTACACCTTC. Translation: CASSSIWGQGGEGYTF.

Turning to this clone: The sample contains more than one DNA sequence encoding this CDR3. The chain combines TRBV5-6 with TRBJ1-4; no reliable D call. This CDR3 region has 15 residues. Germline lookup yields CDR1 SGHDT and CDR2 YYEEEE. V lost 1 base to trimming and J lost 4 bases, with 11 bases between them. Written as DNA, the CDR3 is TGTGCCAGCAGCTTGAAAGGGTCTGGTAATGAAAAACTGTTTTTT. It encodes CASSLKGSGNEKLFF.

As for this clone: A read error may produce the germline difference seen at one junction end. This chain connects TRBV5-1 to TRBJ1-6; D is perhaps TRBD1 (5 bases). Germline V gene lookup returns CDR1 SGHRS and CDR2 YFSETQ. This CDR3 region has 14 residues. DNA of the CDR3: TGCGCCAGCAGCTTGTCGTCTGACAGTTCATCCCTCCACTTT. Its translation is CASSLSSDSSSLHF. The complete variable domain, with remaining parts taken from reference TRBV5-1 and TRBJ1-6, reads KAGVTQTPRYLIKTRGQQVTLSCSPISGHRSVSWYQQTPGQGLQFLFEYFSETQRNKGNFPGRFSGRQFSNSRSEMNVSTLELGDSALYLCASSLSSDSSSLHFGNGTRLTVT.

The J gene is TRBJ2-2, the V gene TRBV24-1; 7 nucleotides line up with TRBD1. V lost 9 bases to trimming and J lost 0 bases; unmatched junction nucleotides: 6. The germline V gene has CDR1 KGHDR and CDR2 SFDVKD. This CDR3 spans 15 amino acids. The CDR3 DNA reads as TGTGCCACCGAATGGGGGACAGCGAACACCGGGGAGCTGTTTTTT. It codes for CATEWGTANTGELFF.

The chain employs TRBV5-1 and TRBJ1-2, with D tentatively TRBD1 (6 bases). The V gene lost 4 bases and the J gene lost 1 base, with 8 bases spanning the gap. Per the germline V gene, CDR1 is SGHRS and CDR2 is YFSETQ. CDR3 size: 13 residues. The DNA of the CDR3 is TGCGCCAGCAGCCCGGACAGTAACTATGGCTACACCTTC. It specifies CASSPDSNYGYTF.

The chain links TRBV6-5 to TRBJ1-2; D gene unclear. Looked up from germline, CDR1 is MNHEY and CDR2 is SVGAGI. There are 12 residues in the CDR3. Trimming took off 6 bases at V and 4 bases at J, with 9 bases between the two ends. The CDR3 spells CASSDDFYGYTF. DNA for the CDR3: TGTGCCAGCAGCGACGACTTCTATGGCTACACCTTC.

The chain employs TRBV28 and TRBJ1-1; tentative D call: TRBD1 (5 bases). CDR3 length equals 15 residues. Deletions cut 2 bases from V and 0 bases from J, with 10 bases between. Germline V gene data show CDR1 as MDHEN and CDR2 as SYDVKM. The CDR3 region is CASSLSRQLNTEAFF. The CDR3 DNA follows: TGTGCCAGCAGTTTAAGTAGACAGTTGAACACTGAAGCTTTCTTT.

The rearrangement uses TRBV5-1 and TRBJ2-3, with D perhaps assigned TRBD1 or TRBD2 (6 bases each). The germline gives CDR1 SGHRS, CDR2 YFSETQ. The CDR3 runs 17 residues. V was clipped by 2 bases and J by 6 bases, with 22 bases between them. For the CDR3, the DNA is TGCGCCAGCAGCTTAACCTCCGGGACACCGGCGGGGGATACGCAGTATTTT. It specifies CASSLTSGTPAGDTQYF.

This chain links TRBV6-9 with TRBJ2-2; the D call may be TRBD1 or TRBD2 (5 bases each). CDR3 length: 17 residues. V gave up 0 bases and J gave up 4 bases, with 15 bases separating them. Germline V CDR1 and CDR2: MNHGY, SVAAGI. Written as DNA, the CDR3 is TGTGCCAGCAGTTATTCTGGGGACCTCAGAATCACCGGGGAGCTGTTTTTT. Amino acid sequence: CASSYSGDLRITGELFF.

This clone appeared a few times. The CDR3 bases are TGTGCCATCAGATACGGGACCAACACTGAAGCTTTCTTT. It specifies CAIRYGTNTEAFF. The rearrangement uses TRBV10-3 and TRBJ1-1; D is perhaps TRBD1 (5 bases). The CDR3 covers 13 residues. Germline values: CDR1 ENHRY, CDR2 SYGVKD. Trimming left V 6 bases short and J 2 bases short, with 10 bases between.

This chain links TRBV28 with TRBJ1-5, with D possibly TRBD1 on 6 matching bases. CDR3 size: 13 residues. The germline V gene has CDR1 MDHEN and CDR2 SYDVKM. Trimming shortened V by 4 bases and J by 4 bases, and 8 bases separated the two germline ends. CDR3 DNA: TGTGCCAGCAGTTCACAGGGAAATCAGCCCCAGCATTTT. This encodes CASSSQGNQPQHF.

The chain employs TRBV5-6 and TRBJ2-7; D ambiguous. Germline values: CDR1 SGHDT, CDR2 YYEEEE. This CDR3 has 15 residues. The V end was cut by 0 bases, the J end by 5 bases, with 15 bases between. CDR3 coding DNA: TGTGCCAGCAGCTTGGTTTCGGCACCGCAGAACGAGCAGTACTTC. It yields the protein CASSLVSAPQNEQYF.

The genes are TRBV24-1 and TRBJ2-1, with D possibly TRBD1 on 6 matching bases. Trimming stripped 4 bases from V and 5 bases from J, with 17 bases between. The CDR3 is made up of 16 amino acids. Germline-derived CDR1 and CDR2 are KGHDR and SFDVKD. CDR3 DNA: TGTGCCACCAGTGACCCTAACTTCGGACAGAACAATGAGCAGTTCTTC. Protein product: CATSDPNFGQNNEQFF.

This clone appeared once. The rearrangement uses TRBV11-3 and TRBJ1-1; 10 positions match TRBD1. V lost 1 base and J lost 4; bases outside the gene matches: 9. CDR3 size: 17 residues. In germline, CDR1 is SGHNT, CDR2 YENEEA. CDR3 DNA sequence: TGTGCCAGCAGCTTAGGACGGGACAGGGGTCTCCTCACTGAAGCTTTCTTT. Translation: CASSLGRDRGLLTEAFF.

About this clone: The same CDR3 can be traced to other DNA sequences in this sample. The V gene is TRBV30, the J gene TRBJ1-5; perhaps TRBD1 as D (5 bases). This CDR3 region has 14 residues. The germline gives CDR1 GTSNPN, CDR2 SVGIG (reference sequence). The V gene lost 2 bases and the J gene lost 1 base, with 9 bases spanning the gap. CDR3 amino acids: CAWSRQGSNQPQHF. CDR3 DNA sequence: TGTGCCTGGAGTAGGCAGGGAAGCAATCAGCCCCAGCATTTT.

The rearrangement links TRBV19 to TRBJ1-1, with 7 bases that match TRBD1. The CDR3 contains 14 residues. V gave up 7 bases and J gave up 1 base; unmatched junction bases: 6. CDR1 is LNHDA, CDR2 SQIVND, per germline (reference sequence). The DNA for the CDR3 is TGTGCCAGTACTGAGGGGGCCAGGAACACTGAAGCTTTCTTT. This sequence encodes CASTEGARNTEAFF.

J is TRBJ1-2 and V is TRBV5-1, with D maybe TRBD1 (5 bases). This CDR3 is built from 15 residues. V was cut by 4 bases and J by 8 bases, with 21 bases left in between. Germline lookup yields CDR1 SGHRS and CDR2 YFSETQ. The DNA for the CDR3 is TGCGCCAGCAGCCCGGAAGTCCGGGGGATGGGGGGCTACACCTTC. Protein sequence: CASSPEVRGMGGYTF. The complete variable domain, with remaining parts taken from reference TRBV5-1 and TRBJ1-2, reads KAGVTQTPRYLIKTRGQQVTLSCSPISGHRSVSWYQQTPGQGLQFLFEYFSETQRNKGNFPGRFSGRQFSNSRSEMNVSTLELGDSALYLCASSPEVRGMGGYTFGSGTRLTVV.

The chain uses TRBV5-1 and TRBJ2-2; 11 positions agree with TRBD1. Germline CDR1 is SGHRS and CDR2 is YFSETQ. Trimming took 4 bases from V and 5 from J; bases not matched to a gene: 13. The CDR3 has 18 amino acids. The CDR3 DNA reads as TGCGCCAGCAGCCCCCGGGACAGGGGGTATTCTGGAACCGGGGAGCTGTTTTTT. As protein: CASSPRDRGYSGTGELFF. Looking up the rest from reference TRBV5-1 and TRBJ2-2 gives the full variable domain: KAGVTQTPRYLIKTRGQQVTLSCSPISGHRSVSWYQQTPGQGLQFLFEYFSETQRNKGNFPGRFSGRQFSNSRSEMNVSTLELGDSALYLCASSPRDRGYSGTGELFFGEGSRLTVL.

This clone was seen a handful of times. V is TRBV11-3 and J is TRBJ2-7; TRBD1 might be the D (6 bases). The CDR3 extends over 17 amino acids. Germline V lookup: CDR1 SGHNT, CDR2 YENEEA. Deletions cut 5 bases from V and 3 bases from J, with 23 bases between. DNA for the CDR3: TGTGCCAGCAGCGGAACAGGGAGACACGGGGAAGACTACGAGCAGTACTTC. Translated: CASSGTGRHGEDYEQYF.

The CDR3 nucleotides read TGTGCCAGCAGCCGACAGGGGAACACAGATACGCAGTATTTT. This gives the protein CASSRQGNTDTQYF. This chain connects TRBV6-5 to TRBJ2-3; 8 positions agree with TRBD1. The junction had 4 bases not matched to a gene; V was cut back by 6 bases and J by 2 bases. CDR3 length: 14 amino acids. Per germline, CDR1 MNHEY and CDR2 SVGAGI.

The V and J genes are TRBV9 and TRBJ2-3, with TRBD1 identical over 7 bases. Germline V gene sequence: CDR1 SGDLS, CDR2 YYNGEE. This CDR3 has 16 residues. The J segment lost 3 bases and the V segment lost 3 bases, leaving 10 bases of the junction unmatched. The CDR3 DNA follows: TGTGCCAGCAGCGCCCGACAGGGTCCCGGGACAGATACGCAGTATTTT. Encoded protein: CASSARQGPGTDTQYF.

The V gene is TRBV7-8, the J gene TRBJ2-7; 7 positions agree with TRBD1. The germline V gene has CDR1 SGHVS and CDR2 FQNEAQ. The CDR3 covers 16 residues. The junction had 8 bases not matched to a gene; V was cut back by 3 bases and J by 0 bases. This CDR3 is CASSLRQGSGSYEQYF. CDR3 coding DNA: TGTGCCAGCAGCTTGAGACAGGGTTCCGGCTCCTACGAGCAGTACTTC.

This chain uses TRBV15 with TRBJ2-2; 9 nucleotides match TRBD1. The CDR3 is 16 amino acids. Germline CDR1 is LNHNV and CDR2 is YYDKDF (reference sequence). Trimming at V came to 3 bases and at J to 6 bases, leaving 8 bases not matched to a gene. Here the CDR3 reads CATSSGDRGFAGELFF. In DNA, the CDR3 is TGTGCCACCAGCAGCGGAGACAGGGGGTTCGCCGGGGAGCTGTTTTTT.

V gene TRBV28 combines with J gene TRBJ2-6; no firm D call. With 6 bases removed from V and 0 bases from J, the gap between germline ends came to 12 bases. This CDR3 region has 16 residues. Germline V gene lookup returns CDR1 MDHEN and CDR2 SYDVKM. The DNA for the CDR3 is TGTGCCAGCAGCACCACGAGTCTCTCTGGGGCCAACGTCCTGACTTTC. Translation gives CASSTTSLSGANVLTF.

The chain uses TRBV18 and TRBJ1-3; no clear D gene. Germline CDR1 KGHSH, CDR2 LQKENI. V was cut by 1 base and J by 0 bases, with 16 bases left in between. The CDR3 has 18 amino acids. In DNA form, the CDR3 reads TGTGCCAGCTCACCACTCAGTCGACGGTTGGCCTCTGGAAACACCATATATTTT. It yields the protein CASSPLSRRLASGNTIYF.

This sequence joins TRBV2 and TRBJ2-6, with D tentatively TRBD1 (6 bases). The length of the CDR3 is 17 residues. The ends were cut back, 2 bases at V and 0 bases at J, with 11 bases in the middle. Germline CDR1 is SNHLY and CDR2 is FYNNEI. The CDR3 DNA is TGTGCCAGCAGTGAAAGGGACACTTACTCTGGGGCCAACGTCCTGACTTTC. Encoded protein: CASSERDTYSGANVLTF.

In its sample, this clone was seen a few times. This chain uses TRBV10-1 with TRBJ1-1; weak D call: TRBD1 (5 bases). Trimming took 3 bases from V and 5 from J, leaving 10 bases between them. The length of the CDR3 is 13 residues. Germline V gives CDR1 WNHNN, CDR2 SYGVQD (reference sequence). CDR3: CASSEGARTEAFF. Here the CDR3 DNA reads TGCGCCAGCAGTGAAGGGGCGCGGACTGAAGCTTTCTTT.